The following is a T cell receptor beta chain sequence with its context. This clonotype was seen at least ten times. No antigen is known for it. Within one base of it there is no much larger clone, and no base qualities were kept. The data derive from a study of T cells in Graves' hyperthyroidism and ophthalmopathy (dated by TCRdb to the late 2010s). A note on the overall study: Peripheral blood samples were taken at initial diagnosis, before any treatment was given. An independent validation cohort of around 20 hyperthyroidism patients and 17 patients who later progressed to ophthalmopathy tested prospective prediction of ophthalmopathy. Following sampling, methimazole starting at 30 mg daily was given to hyperthyroidism patients, and high-dose intravenous methylprednisolone was given to ophthalmopathy patients. For training and testing, the roughly 97 patients in the discovery cohort were randomly divided in a 7:3 ratio. In addition, the study compared T-cell repertoires in thyroid tissue and in blood from roughly 6 Graves' hyperthyroidism patients. To identify distinguishing TCR V-J signatures, a discovery cohort of about 95 patients was used, comprising roughly 45 with Graves' ophthalmopathy and some 57 with stable Graves' hyperthyroidism. According to the paper, TCR Vbeta CDR3 sequencing was carried out on 135 peripheral blood samples, which came from more than 40 ophthalmopathy, 75 or so hyperthyroidism and some 17 progressor patients. What the authors observed across the whole study: Sample size was not statistically predetermined, and investigators were not blinded to group allocation. A 13 V-J signature model separated ophthalmopathy from stable hyperthyroidism, with roughly 88% sensitivity and around 84% specificity in cross-validation and 80%/75% in testing. Most expanded thyroid clonotypes (frequency above 0.001) were also detected in blood, suggesting blood repertoires may reflect thyroid immune responses. In validation, progression to ophthalmopathy was predicted by the model with around 70% sensitivity and nearly 75% specificity, a median of roughly 6 months before onset.

Via the germline V gene (reference sequence), CDR1 is SEHNR and CDR2 FQNEAQ. The V end loses 7 bases and the J end loses 1 base, and a stretch of 28 bases separates them. Reading from cysteine to phenylalanine, the CDR3 counts 19 amino acids. Only the CDR3 portion is preserved as DNA: 57 bases, with reading frame beginning at the first base. The TCR beta CDR3 regions were amplified from RNA transcripts. For the first round of RT-PCR on the TCR CDR3, the HTBI primer set was used together with the Qiagen OneStep RT-PCR kit. A second multiplex PCR round built the libraries, followed by size selection and purification. Paired-end sequencing of the libraries was performed with 100 bp reads on an Illumina HiSeq2000. Per the authors' processing: SOAPnuke was used to process the raw data, throwing out any read that contained adapters or uncalled bases, had a mean Phred below 15, or lacked an exact constant-primer or identifier match. High-quality paired reads were merged using COPE v1.2.5, and each unique nucleotide sequence was defined as a clonotype. MiTCR v1.1 was used to align clonotypes to the IMGT TRBV, TRBD and TRBJ reference segments. The analysis included only V-J combinations with a frequency above 0.0001, which together covered more than 98% of the repertoires. The TCS score was defined as F50 (clonal expansion) divided by E x V (chaos), with BLOSUM62-based TCRdist calculated between CDR3 peptides within each V-J. Welch's t-statistics and random forest reduced 500 to 650 V-J features to around 14, which were used in a naive Bayes classifier (R e1071). The raw public reads went through TCRdb reprocessing: fastp at Q25, MiXCR clone calling, in-frame beta chains kept. Each CDR3 protein gets just one entry, which takes the most common genes and DNA from the rows behind it. The V and J calls come from TCRdb's annotation, not from the publication. The sample table lists nearly 600,000 distinct CDR3 sequences, approximately 13% of them with a count of one. The top ten clones comprise approximately 5.7% of the sample.

Hyperthyroidism patients were newly diagnosed, had a disease duration of under 2 months, and were aged 18 to 65 years. Any patient with an uncontrolled infection, another autoimmune disease, pregnancy or lactation was excluded. Diagnoses were based on clinical symptoms, serum thyroxine and TRAb, thyroid ultrasound and orbital computed tomography. Blood from progressor patients was drawn when they were first diagnosed with hyperthyroidism, before any ophthalmopathy symptoms appeared. PBMCs were separated from 10 ml of fresh peripheral blood using Ficoll-Paque density gradient centrifugation. Patients classed as progressors first received a Graves' hyperthyroidism diagnosis and then went on to develop ophthalmopathy during follow-up. Total RNA was extracted with Trizol reagent, and quality was checked on an Agilent 2100 Bioanalyzer.

The sequence is built from TRBV7-9 and TRBJ2-5, with the D gene tentatively TRBD1 or TRBD2, based on 6 matching bases in each. This TCR derives from a woman aged 25 to 39 with Graves' hyperthyroidism that later progressed to Graves' ophthalmopathy. Sequencing was done on a sample of blood. This receptor has the CDR3 CASTNYRGLSDRRQETQYF. Read as DNA, the sequence is TGTGCCAGCACCAATTATAGGGGACTGAGTGACAGGCGCCAAGAGACCCAGTACTTC.